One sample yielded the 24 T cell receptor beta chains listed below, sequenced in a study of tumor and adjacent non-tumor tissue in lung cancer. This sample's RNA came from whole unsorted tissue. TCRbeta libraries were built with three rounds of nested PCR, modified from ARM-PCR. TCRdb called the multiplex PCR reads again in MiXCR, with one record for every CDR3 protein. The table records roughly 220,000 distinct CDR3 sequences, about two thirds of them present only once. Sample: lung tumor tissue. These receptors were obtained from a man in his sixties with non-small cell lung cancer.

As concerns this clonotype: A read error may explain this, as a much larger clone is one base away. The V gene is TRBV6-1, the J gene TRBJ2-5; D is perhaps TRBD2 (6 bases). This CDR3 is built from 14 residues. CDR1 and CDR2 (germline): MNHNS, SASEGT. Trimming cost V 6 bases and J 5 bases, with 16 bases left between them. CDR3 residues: CASRERNRGETQYF. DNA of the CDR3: TGTGCCAGCAGAGAACGGAATCGGGGGGAGACCCAGTACTTC.

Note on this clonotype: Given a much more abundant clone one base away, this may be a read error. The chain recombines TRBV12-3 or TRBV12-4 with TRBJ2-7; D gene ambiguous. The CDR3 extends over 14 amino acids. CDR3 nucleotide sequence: TGTGACAGCAGCCGTCGTTTGAAGGCCTACGAGCAGTACTTC. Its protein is CDSSRRLKAYEQYF.

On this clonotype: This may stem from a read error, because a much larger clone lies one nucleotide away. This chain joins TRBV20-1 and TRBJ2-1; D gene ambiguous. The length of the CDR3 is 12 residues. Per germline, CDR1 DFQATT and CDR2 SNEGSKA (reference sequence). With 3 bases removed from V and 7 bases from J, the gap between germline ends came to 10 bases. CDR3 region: CSASSMVNEQFF. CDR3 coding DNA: TGCAGTGCTAGTTCCATGGTGAATGAGCAGTTCTTC.

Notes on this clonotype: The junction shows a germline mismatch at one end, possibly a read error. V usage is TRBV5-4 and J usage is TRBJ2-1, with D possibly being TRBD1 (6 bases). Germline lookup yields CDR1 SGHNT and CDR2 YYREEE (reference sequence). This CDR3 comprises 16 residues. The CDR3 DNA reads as TGTGCCAGCAACTTGTCGGGGACACGTATCGGAAATGAGCAGTTCTTC. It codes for CASNLSGTRIGNEQFF.

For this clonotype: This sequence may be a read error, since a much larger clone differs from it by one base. In DNA, the CDR3 is TGCACTACGAAGAACACTGAAGCTCTCTTT. It yields the protein CTTKNTEALF. This sequence joins TRBV29-1 and TRBJ1-1; D uncertain. Germline assignment: CDR1 SQVTM and CDR2 ANQGSEA. There are 10 residues in the CDR3.

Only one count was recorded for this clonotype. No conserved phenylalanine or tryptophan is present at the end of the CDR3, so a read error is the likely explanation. The CDR3 is CSDRVWPETQYI. CDR3 sequence (DNA): TGCAGTGATAGAGTGTGGCCGGAGACCCAGTACATC. This rearrangement joins TRBV20-1 to TRBJ2-5; D ambiguous. Germline CDR1 is DFQATT and CDR2 is SNEGSKA (reference sequence). The CDR3 runs 12 residues.

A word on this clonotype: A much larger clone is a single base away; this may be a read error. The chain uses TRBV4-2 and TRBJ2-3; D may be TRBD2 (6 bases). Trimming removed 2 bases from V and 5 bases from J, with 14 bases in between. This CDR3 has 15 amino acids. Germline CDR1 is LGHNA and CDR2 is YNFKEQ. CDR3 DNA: TGTGCCAGCAGCCAACAAGAGACTAGGATAGATACGCAGTATTTT. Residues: CASSQQETRIDTQYF.

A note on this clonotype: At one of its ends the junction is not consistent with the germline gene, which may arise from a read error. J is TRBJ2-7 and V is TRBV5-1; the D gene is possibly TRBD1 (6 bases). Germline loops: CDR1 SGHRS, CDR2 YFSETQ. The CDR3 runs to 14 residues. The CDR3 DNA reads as TGCGTCAGCAGCCCGCGGAACAGGGAATACGAGCAATACTTC. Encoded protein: CVSSPRNREYEQYF.

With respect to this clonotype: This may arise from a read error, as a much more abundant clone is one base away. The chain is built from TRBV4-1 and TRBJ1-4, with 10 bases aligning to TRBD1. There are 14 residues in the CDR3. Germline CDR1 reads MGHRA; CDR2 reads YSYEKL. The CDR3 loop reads CTSSRRTGGEKLFF. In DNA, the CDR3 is TGCACCAGCAGCCGACGGACAGGGGGAGAAAAACTGTTTTTT.

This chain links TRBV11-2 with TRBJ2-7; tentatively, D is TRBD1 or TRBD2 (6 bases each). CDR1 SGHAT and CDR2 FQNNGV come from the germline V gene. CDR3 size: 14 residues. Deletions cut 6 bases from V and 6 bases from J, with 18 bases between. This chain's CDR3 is CASSSDRRGGEQYF. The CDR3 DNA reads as TGTGCCAGCAGTAGTGACAGGAGGGGAGGCGAGCAGTACTTC.

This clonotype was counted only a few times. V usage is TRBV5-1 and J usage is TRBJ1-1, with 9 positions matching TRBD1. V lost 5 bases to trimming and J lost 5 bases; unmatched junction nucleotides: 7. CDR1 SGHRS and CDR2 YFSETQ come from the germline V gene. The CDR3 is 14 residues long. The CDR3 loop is CASRTGTGPTEAFF. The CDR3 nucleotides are TGCGCCAGCAGGACCGGGACAGGGCCTACTGAAGCTTTCTTT.

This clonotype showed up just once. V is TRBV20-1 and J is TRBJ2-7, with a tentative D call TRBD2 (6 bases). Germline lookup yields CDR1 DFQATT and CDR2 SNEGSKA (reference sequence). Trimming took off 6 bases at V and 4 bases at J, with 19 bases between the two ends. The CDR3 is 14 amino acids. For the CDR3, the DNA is TGCAGTGCCAGGGCTAGCGAGAGGGCTTACGAGCAGTACTTC. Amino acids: CSARASERAYEQYF.

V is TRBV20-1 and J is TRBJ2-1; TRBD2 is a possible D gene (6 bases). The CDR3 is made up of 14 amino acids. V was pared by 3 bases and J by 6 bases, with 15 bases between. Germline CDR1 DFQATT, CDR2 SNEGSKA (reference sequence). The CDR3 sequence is CSARALADINEQFF. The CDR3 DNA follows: TGCAGTGCTAGGGCACTAGCTGACATCAATGAGCAGTTCTTC.

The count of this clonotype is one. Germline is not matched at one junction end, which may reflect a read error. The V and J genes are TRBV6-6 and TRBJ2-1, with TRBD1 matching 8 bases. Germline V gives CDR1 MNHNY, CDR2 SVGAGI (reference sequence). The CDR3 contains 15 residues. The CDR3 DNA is TGTTCCAGCGCGAAGCCCGACAGGGGTGGGAATGAGCAGTTCTTC. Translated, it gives CSSAKPDRGGNEQFF.

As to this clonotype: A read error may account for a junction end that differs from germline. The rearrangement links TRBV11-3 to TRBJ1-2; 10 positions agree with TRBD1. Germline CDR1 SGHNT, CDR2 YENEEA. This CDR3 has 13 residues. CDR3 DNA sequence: TGTGCGAGCACCAATCGACAGGGGGCCGGCTACACCTTC. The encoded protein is CASTNRQGAGYTF.

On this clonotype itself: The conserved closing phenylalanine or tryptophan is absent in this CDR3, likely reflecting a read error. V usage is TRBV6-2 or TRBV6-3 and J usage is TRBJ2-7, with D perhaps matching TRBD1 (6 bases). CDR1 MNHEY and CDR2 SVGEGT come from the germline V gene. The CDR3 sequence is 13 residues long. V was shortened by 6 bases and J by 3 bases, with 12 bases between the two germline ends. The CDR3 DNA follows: TGTGCCAGCAGCCGCCGACAGGTCTACGAGCAGTACTTA. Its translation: CASSRRQVYEQYL.

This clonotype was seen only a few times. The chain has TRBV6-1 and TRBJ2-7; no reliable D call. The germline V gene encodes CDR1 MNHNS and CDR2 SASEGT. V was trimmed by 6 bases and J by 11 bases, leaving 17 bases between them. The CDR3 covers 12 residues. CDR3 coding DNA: TGTGCCAGCAGCTACCCCGGAGAGGCGGAGTACTTC. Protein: CASSYPGEAEYF.

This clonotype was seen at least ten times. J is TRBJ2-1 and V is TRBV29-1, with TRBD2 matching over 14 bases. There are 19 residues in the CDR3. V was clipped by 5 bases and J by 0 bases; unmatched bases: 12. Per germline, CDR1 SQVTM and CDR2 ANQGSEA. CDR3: CSVQTRTSGGSSSYNEQFF. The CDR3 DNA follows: TGCAGCGTTCAAACCCGGACTAGCGGGGGGTCGAGCTCCTACAATGAGCAGTTCTTC.

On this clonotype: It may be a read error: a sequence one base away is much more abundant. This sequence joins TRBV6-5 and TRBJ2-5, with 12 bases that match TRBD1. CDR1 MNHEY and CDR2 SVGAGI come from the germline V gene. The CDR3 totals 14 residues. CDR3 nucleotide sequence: TGTACCAGCAGAAGGGGACAGGGGGCGGAGACCCAGTACTTC. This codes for CTSRRGQGAETQYF.

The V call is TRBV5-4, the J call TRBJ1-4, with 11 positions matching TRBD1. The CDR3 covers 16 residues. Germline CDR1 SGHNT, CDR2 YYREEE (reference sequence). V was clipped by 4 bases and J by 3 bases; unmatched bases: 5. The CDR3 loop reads CASSQDRGRANEKLFF. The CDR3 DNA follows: TGTGCCAGCAGCCAGGACAGGGGGCGAGCTAATGAAAAACTGTTTTTT.

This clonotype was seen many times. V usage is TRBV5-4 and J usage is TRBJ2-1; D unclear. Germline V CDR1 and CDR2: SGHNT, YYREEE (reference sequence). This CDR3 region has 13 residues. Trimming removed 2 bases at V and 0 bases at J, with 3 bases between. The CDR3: CASSLGSYNEQFF. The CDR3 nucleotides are TGTGCCAGCAGCTTAGGCTCCTACAATGAGCAGTTCTTC.

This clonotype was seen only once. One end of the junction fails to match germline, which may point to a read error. The CDR3 protein is CANTERTGELFF. The CDR3 region has the DNA TGTGCCAACACTGAACGCACCGGAGAGCTGTTTTTT. The chain combines TRBV6-6 with TRBJ2-2, with D unclear. In germline, CDR1 is MNHNY, CDR2 SVGAGI (reference sequence). CDR3 length: 12 amino acids.

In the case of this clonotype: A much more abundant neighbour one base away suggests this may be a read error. Written as DNA, the CDR3 is TGTGCCACCAGTGACCGACGGATAGGGAACACTGAAGCTTTCTTT. Its protein product is CATSDRRIGNTEAFF. This sequence joins TRBV24-1 and TRBJ1-1; D remains unclear. V was clipped by 4 bases and J by 1 base, with 12 bases between them. Per germline, CDR1 KGHDR and CDR2 SFDVKD. This CDR3 has 15 residues.

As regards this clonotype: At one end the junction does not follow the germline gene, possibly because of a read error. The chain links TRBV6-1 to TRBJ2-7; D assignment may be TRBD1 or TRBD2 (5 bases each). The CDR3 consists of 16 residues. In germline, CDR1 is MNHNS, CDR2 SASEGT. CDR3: CVSSERAAGSSYEQYF. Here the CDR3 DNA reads TGTGTCAGCAGTGAAAGGGCGGCAGGGAGCTCATACGAGCAGTACTTC.